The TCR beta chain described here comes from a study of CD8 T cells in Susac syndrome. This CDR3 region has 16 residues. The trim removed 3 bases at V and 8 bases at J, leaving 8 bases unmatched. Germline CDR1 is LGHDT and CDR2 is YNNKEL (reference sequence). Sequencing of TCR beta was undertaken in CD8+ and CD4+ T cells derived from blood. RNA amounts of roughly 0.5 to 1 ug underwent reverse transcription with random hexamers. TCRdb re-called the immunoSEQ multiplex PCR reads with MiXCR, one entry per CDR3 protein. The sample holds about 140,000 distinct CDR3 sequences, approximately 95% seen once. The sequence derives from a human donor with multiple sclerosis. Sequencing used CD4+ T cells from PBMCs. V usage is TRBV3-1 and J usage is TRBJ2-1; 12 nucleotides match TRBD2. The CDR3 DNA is TGTGCCAGCAGCCACGCCGGACTAGCGGGGAACCATGAGCAGTTCTTC. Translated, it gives CASSHAGLAGNHEQFF.